The clone carrying this TCR beta chain was found a few times. The antigen remains undetermined. Alongside a J-beta primer mix, a sample-barcoded 5' primer served in a second PCR lasting roughly 7 to 11 cycles. Each CDR3 protein gets one entry after TCRdb re-called the 5' RACE reads with MiXCR. The sample lists hundreds of thousands of distinct CDR3 sequences, 55% to 75% occurring once. CDR3 length equals 15 residues. In germline, CDR1 is SGHRS, CDR2 YFSETQ. V was cut by 6 bases and J by 4 bases, with 20 bases left in between. The source of the sample is a study of blood T cells in healthy people across ages. Samples each had at least 5.5 micrograms of total RNA extracted. Study results and caveats: Naive T cell percentage showed a strong correlation with TCR beta diversity. Researchers judged that diversity estimates from one million T cells fell short of true values.

The source is a young man in good health. V is TRBV5-1 and J is TRBJ2-7; tentatively, D is TRBD1 (6 bases). Sequences were obtained from blood. The CDR3 reads CASNKGELSPYEQYF. CDR3 DNA: TGCGCCAGCAATAAGGGGGAGCTCTCGCCGTACGAGCAGTACTTC. Full variable domain (rest looked up from reference TRBV5-1 and TRBJ2-7): KAGVTQTPRYLIKTRGQQVTLSCSPISGHRSVSWYQQTPGQGLQFLFEYFSETQRNKGNFPGRFSGRQFSNSRSEMNVSTLELGDSALYLCASNKGELSPYEQYFGPGTRLTVT.